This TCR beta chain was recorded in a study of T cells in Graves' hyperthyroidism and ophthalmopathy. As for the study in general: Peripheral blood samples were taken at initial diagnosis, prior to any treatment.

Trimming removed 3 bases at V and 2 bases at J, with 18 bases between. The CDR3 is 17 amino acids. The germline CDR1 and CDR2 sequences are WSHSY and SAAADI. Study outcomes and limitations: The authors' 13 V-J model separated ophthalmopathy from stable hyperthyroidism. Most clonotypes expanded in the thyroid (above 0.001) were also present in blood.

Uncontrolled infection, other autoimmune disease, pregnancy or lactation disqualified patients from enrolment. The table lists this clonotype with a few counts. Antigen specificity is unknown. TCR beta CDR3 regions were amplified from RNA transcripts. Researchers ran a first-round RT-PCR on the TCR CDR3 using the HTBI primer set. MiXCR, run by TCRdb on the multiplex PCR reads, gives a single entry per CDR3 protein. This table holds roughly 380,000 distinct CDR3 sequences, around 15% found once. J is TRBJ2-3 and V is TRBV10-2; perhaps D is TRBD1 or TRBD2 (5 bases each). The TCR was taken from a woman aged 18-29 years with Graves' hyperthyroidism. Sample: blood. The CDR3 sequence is CASSDRAGAPNTDTQYF. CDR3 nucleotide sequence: TGCGCCAGCAGTGACAGGGCCGGGGCTCCTAACACAGATACGCAGTATTTT.